This TCR beta chain was sequenced during a study of CD8+ T cells in alopecia areata. Reverse transcription of extracted RNA yielded cDNA, which provided the sequencing template. Clones were read by immunoSEQ multiplex PCR, and TCRdb kept only the in-frame ones, dropping some. The table lists about 160,000 clones, about 90% of them singletons. Sample: CD8+ T cells sorted from blood, taken at week 0. The sequence was collected from a human donor with alopecia areata.

The CDR3 region has the DNA TGTGCCAGCAGTGAAGGACATCAGGCCTTTGCCGGGGATACGCAGTATTTT. It codes for CASSEGHQAFAGDTQYF. The gene calls are TRBV2 and TRBJ2-3; D is uncertain. Trimming stripped 1 base from V and 6 bases from J, with 20 bases between. The CDR3 runs 17 residues. Germline V gene lookup returns CDR1 SNHLY and CDR2 FYNNEI. Full variable domain (missing parts from reference TRBV2 and TRBJ2-3): EPEVTQTPSHQVTQMGQEVILRCVPISNHLYFYWYRQILGQKVEFLVSFYNNEISEKSEIFDDQFSVERPDGSNFTLKIRSTKLEDSAMYFCASSEGHQAFAGDTQYFGPGTRLTVL.